Listed here are 2 T cell receptor beta chains from one sample, sequenced in a study of control samples from healthy donors and cancer patients. The assay was immunoSEQ multiplex PCR, and TCRdb's table has in-frame clones only and misses some. The sample has tens of thousands of clones, nearly 90% seen once. Sequencing was performed on PBMCs. These receptors were obtained from a man in his 60s with colorectal cancer.

The V call is TRBV6-5, the J call TRBJ2-2; 10 bases map to TRBD2. Trimming at V came to 2 bases and at J to 7 bases, leaving 7 bases not matched to a gene. The CDR3 covers 16 residues. Germline CDR1 reads MNHEY; CDR2 reads SVGAGI. The CDR3 sequence is CASSYGQRGGGGELFF. As DNA, the CDR3 is TGTGCCAGCAGTTACGGGCAGCGGGGGGGCGGCGGGGAGCTGTTTTTT.

As regards this clone: The same CDR3 also results from other DNA sequences found in this sample. The chain is built from TRBV7-2 and TRBJ1-5, with D possibly TRBD1 on 5 matching bases. The CDR3 extends over 15 amino acids. CDR1 SGHTA and CDR2 FQGNSA come from the germline V gene. V was cut by 1 base and J by 8 bases, with 15 bases left in between. This CDR3 is CASSLVGGVGEPQHF. CDR3 bases: TGTGCCAGCAGCTTAGTGGGGGGTGTGGGGGAGCCCCAGCATTTT.